The following is a T cell receptor (beta chain) sequence with its context. Antigen: not known. 13 Jbeta primers and 60 Vbeta primers were used for the PCR. Assay: immunoSEQ multiplex PCR; the TCRdb copy retains only in-frame clones and omits some. This table holds some 190,000 clones, 82% found once. The record originates from a study of cytomegalovirus exposure and HLA in healthy donors. General study findings and limits: The study found most TCR sequences rare, yet found some public TCRs in many donors.

This receptor was taken from a man between 35 and 55 years old in good health and CMV-seronegative. Sequencing was performed on PBMCs.

CDR3 protein: CASSVQGFDEQYF. The DNA of the CDR3 is TGTGCCAGTAGTGTCCAGGGTTTTGACGAGCAGTACTTC. V gene TRBV19 combines with J gene TRBJ2-5; a weak D match, TRBD1 (5 bases). The DNA end lines up better with TRBJ2-7; the J call may be wrong. This CDR3 spans 13 amino acids. Germline V gene lookup returns CDR1 LNHDA and CDR2 SQIVND (reference sequence).